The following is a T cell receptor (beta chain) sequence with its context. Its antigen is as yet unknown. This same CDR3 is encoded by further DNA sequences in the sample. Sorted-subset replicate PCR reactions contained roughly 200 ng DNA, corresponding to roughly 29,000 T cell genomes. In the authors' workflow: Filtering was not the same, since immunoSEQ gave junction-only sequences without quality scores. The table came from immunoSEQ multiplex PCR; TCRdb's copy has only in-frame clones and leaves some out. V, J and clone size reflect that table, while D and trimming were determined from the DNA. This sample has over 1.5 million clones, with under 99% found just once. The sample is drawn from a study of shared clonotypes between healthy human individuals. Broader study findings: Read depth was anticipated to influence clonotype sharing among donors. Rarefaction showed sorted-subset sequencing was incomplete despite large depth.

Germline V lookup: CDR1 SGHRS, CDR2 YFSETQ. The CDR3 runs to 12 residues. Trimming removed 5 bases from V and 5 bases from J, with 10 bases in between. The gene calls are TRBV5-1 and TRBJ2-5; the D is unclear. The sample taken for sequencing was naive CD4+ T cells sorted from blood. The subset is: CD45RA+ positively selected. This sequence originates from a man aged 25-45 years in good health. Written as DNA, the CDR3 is TGCGCCAGCAGTGCCGATAGGGAGACCCAGTACTTC. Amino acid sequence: CASSADRETQYF.